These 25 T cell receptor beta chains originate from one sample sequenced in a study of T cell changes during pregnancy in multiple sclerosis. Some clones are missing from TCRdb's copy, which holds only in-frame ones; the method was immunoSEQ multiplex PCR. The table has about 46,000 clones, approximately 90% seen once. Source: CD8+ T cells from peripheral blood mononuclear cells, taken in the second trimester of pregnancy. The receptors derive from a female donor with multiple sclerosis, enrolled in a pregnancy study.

The CDR3 DNA sequence: TGTGCCAGCAGTGAACTAGCGGGGGCCTACGAGCAGTACTTC. Protein product: CASSELAGAYEQYF. The chain is built from TRBV6-4 and TRBJ2-7, with 11 bases identical to TRBD2. The CDR3 totals 14 residues. Germline V gene data show CDR1 as MRHNA and CDR2 as SNTAGT. V shed 3 bases, J shed 2 bases, and the junction held 0 bases outside the gene matches.

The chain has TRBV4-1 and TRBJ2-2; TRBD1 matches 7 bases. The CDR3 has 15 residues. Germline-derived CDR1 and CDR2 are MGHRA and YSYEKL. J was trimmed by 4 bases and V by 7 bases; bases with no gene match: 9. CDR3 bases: TGCGCCAGCACCGCCACAGGGGCGGGCACCGGGGAGCTGTTTTTT. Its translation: CASTATGAGTGELFF.

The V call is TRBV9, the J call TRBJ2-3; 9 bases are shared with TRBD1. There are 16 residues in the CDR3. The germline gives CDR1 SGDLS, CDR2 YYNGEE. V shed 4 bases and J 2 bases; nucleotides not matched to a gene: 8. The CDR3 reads CASSQGTGRVTDTQYF. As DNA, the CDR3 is TGTGCCAGCAGCCAGGGGACAGGGAGGGTCACAGATACGCAGTATTTT.

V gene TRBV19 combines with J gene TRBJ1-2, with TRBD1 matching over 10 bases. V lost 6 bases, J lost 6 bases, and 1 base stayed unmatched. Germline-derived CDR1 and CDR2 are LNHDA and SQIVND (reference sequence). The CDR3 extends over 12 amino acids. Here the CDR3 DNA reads TGTGCCAGTAGGGGACAGGGGCATGGCTACACCTTC. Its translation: CASRGQGHGYTF.

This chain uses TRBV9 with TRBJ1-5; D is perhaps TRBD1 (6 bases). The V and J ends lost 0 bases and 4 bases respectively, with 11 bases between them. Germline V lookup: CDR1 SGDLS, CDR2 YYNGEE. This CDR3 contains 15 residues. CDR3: CASSVGQVVNQPQHF. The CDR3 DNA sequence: TGTGCCAGCAGCGTAGGACAGGTCGTAAATCAGCCCCAGCATTTT.

CDR3 sequence (DNA): TGTGCCAGCAGTCCCGGGACAGTCCGTGGCTACACCTTC. Protein: CASSPGTVRGYTF. V gene TRBV27 combines with J gene TRBJ1-2, with 7 bases aligning to TRBD1. The germline CDR1 and CDR2 sequences are MNHEY and SMNVEV (reference sequence). With V trimmed by 5 bases and J by 7 bases, 7 bases remained unmatched. The CDR3 length is 13 residues.

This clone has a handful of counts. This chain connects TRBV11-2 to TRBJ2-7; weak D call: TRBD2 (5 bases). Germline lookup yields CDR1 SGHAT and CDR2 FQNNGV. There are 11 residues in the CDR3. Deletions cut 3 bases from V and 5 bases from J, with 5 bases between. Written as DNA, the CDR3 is TGTGCCAGCAGCTTCGGGGACGAGCAGTACTTC. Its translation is CASSFGDEQYF.

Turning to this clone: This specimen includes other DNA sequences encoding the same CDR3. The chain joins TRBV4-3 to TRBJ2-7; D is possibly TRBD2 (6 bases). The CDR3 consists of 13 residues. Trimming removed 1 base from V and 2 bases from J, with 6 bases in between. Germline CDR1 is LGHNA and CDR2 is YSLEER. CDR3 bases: TGCGCCAGCAGCCAAGGACTAGCCTACGAGCAGTACTTC. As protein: CASSQGLAYEQYF.

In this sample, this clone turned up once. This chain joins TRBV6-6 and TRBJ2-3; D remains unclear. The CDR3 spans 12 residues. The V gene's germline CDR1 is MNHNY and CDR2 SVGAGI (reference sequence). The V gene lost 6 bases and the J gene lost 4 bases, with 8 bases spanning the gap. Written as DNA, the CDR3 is TGTGCCAGCAGCCTCCTTCCAGATACGCAGTATTTT. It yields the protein CASSLLPDTQYF.

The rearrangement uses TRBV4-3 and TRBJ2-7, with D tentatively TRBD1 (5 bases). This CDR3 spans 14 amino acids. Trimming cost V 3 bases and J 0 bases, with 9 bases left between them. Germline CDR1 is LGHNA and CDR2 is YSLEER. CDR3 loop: CASSQSDSSYEQYF. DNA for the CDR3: TGCGCCAGCAGCCAGAGTGACAGCTCCTACGAGCAGTACTTC.

CDR3 DNA: TGTGCCAGCAGCCCCACATACAGCTCCTACAATGAGCAGTTCTTC. This encodes CASSPTYSSYNEQFF. The chain recombines TRBV7-9 with TRBJ2-1, with no clear D. Trimming removed 5 bases from V and 0 bases from J, with 11 bases in between. The CDR3 totals 15 residues. Germline V CDR1 and CDR2: SEHNR, FQNEAQ (reference sequence). Based on the CDR3 plus reference TRBV7-9 and TRBJ2-1, the full variable domain is DTGVSQNPRHKITKRGQNVTFRCDPISEHNRLYWYRQTLGQGPEFLTYFQNEAQLEKSRLLSDRFSAERPKGSFSTLEIQRTEQGDSAMYLCASSPTYSSYNEQFFGPGTRLTVL.

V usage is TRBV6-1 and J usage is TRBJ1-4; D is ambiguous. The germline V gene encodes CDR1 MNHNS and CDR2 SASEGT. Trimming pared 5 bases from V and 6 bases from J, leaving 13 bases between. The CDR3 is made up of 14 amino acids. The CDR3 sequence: CASSLRTLYEKLFF. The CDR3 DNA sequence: TGTGCCAGCAGTCTTCGTACCCTATATGAAAAACTGTTTTTT.

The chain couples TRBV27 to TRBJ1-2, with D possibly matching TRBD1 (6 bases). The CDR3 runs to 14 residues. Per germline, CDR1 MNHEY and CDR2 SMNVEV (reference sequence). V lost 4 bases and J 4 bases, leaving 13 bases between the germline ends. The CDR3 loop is CASSSAGAVYGYTF. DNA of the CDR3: TGTGCCAGCAGTTCGGCGGGGGCGGTCTATGGCTACACCTTC.

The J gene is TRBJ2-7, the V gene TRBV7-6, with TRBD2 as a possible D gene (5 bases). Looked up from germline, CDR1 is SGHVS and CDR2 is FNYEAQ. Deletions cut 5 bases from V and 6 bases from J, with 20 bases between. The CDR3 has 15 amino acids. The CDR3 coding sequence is TGTGCCAGCAGCCCCGTCGGGGTTGACGTAGTCGAGCAGTACTTC. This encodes CASSPVGVDVVEQYF.

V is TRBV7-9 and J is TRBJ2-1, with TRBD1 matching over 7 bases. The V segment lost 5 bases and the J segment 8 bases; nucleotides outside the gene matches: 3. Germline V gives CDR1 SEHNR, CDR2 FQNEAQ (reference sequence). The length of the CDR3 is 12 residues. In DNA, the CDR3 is TGTGCCAGCAGCCTAGGGGGCGATGAGCAGTTCTTC. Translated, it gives CASSLGGDEQFF.

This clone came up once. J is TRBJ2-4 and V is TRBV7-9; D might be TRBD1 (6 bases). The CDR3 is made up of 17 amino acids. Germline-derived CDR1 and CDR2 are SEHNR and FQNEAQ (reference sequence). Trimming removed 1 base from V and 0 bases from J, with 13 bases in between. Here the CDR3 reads CASSLGRTVLAKNIQYF. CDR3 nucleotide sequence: TGTGCCAGCAGCTTAGGCCGGACAGTCCTAGCCAAAAACATTCAGTACTTC.

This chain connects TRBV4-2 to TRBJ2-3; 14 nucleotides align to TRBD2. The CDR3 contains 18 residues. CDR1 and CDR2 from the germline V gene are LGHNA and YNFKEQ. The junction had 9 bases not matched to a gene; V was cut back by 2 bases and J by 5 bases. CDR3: CASSQLIATSGGVDTQYF. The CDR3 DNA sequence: TGTGCCAGCAGCCAACTGATTGCGACTAGCGGGGGGGTAGATACGCAGTATTTT.

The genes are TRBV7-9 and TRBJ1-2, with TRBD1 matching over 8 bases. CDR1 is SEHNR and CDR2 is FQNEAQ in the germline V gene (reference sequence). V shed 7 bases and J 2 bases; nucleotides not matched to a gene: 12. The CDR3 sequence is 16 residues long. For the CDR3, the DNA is TGTGCCAGCACCCTGGCGGGACAGGAGGTGAACTATGGCTACACCTTC. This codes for CASTLAGQEVNYGYTF.

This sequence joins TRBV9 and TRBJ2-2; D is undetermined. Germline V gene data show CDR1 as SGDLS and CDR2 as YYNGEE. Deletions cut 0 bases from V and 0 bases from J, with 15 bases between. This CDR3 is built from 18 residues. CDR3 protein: CASSVVGLAASNTGELFF. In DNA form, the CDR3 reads TGTGCCAGCAGCGTAGTAGGTCTGGCGGCCTCGAACACCGGGGAGCTGTTTTTT.

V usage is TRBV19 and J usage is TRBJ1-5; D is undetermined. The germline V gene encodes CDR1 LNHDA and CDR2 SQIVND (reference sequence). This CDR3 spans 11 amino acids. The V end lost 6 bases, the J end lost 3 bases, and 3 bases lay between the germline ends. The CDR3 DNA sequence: TGTGCCAGTAGCTCCAATCAGCCCCAGCATTTT. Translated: CASSSNQPQHF. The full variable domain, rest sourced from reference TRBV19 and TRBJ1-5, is DGGITQSPKYLFRKEGQNVTLSCEQNLNHDAMYWYRQDPGQGLRLIYYSQIVNDFQKGDIAEGYSVSREKKESFPLTVTSAQKNPTAFYLCASSSNQPQHFGDGTRLSIL.

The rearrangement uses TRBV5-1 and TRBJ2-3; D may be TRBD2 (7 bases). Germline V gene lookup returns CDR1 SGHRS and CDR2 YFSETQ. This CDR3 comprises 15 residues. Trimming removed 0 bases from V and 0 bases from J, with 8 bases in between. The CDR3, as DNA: TGCGCCAGCAGCTTGGAGGGGGGGAGCACAGATACGCAGTATTTT. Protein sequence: CASSLEGGSTDTQYF.

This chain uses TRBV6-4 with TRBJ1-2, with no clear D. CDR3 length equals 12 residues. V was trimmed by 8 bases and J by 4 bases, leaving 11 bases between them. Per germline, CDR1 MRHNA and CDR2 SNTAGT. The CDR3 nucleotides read TGTGCCAGCCGGTTCTCTTCCTATGGCTACACCTTC. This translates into CASRFSSYGYTF.

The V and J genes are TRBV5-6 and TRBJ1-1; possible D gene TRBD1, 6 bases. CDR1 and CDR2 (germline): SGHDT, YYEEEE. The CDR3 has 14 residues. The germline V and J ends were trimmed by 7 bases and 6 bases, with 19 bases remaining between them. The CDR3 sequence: CASGESNWGPEAFF. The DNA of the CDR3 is TGTGCCAGCGGTGAGTCCAATTGGGGGCCTGAAGCTTTCTTT.

In DNA, the CDR3 is TGTGCCAGCAGTTACTACGAGCAGTACTTC. This gives the protein CASSYYEQYF. V usage is TRBV7-9 and J usage is TRBJ2-7; D not certain. Germline V gives CDR1 SEHNR, CDR2 FQNEAQ (reference sequence). The germline V and J ends were trimmed by 6 bases and 3 bases, with 3 bases remaining between them. The CDR3 consists of 10 residues.

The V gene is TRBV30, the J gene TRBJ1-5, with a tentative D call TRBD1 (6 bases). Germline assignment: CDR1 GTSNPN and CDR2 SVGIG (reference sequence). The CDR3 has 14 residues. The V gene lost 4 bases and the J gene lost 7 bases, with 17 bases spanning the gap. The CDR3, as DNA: TGTGCCTGGACCGAGACAGGATCGGACCAGCCCCAGCATTTT. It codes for CAWTETGSDQPQHF.